The text below deals with one T cell receptor (beta chain). After removal of 0 bases from V and 7 bases from J, the junction contained 6 bases not matched to a gene. The CDR3 runs 16 residues. This specimen comes from a study of blood T cell repertoires in COVID-19. About the research overall: The origin of the acute and convalescent COVID-19 samples was the United States, Italy and Spain. T cells, B-cell-depleted T cells, or PBMCs provided the cDNA or gDNA that served as material.

In the study's own analysis: Reference gene primers were amplified, and this amplification served to estimate nucleated cell counts. TCRdb keeps only in-frame clones here, not all; method: immunoSEQ multiplex PCR. V, J and clone size are taken as reported in that table, and D and trimming were inferred from the DNA itself. The data show some 450,000 clones, approximately 90% seen once. Sequences were obtained from peripheral blood. This receptor was identified in a man aged 18-30 years with COVID-19, enrolled during active disease. The chain joins TRBV6-7 to TRBJ2-1, with 10 bases lining up with TRBD2. TRBV6-7 is treated as an ORF (open reading frame) with a function not yet certain. CDR3 amino acids: CASSYSTLAGENEQFF. Here the CDR3 DNA reads TGTGCCAGCAGTTACTCGACCCTAGCGGGAGAGAATGAGCAGTTCTTC.